This T cell receptor beta chain derives from a study of blood T cell repertoires in COVID-19. The CDR3 length is 13 residues. V was clipped by 5 bases and J by 2 bases, with 9 bases between them. The germline gives CDR1 SGHTA, CDR2 FQGNSA. Method: immunoSEQ multiplex PCR; TCRdb's copy keeps in-frame clones and lacks some. The sample holds about 180,000 clones, around 86% seen once. The receptor comes from a woman in her thirties with active or convalescent COVID-19. The genes are TRBV7-2 and TRBJ2-5, with D uncertain. Specimen: peripheral blood. In DNA, the CDR3 is TGTGCCAGCAGCCCGCGATGGCAAGAGACCCAGTACTTC. Protein product: CASSPRWQETQYF.